Listed below are T cell receptor beta chains from one sample, sequenced in a study of blood T cell repertoires in COVID-19. Some clones are missing from TCRdb's copy, which holds only in-frame ones; the method was immunoSEQ multiplex PCR. The sample yields 85,000 to 90,000 clones, around 93% seen once. Sample: peripheral blood. The origin of the receptors is a human donor with active COVID-19. The donor label of this sample is uncertain. Each CDR3 is given with its conserved first and last residue. Fields, in order: clone size, CDR3 length, J gene, D gene, V gene, CDR3 protein, CDR3 DNA. A D gene is named only where the DNA matches it firmly. Clone size, where shown, is once, few, many, or a class for clones that have expanded.

clone size: NA
CDR3 length: 14
J gene: TRBJ1-1
D gene: TRBD1
V gene: TRBV5-4
CDR3 protein: CASSFGTGGTEAFF
CDR3 DNA: TGTGCCAGCAGCTTTGGGACAGGGGGCACTGAAGCTTTCTTT

clone size: NA
CDR3 length: 15
J gene: TRBJ2-7
D gene: NA
V gene: TRBV2
CDR3 protein: CASSQRDLLSYEQYF
CDR3 DNA: TGTGCCAGCAGCCAAAGGGACTTACTCTCCTACGAGCAGTACTTC

clone size: NA
CDR3 length: 16
J gene: TRBJ2-1
D gene: TRBD2
V gene: TRBV7-2
CDR3 protein: CASSLFSGGDYNEQFF
CDR3 DNA: TGTGCCAGCAGCTTATTCTCGGGGGGGGACTACAATGAGCAGTTCTTC

clone size: NA
CDR3 length: 13
J gene: TRBJ1-1
D gene: NA
V gene: TRBV6-5
CDR3 protein: CASRGHLNTEAFF
CDR3 DNA: TGTGCCAGCAGGGGACACCTCAACACTGAAGCTTTCTTT

clone size: NA
CDR3 length: 16
J gene: TRBJ1-4
D gene: TRBD1
V gene: TRBV28
CDR3 protein: CASSLSGQGENEKLFF
CDR3 DNA: TGTGCCAGCAGTTTGTCTGGACAGGGGGAAAATGAAAAACTGTTTTTT

clone size: NA
CDR3 length: 13
J gene: TRBJ2-7
D gene: TRBD1
V gene: TRBV3-1/TRBV3-2
CDR3 protein: CASNRQGEYEQYF
CDR3 DNA: TGTGCCAGCAACCGACAGGGGGAGTACGAGCAGTACTTC

clone size: NA
CDR3 length: 16
J gene: TRBJ2-1
D gene: TRBD1
V gene: TRBV6-4
CDR3 protein: CASSASVGRGRNEQFF
CDR3 DNA: TGTGCCAGCAGTGCCTCGGTAGGCAGGGGGCGAAATGAGCAGTTCTTC

clone size: NA
CDR3 length: 15
J gene: TRBJ2-3
D gene: TRBD2
V gene: TRBV6-5
CDR3 protein: CASSRAGEGTDTQYF
CDR3 DNA: TGTGCCAGCAGCCGCGCGGGGGAGGGGACAGATACGCAGTATTTT

clone size: NA
CDR3 length: 14
J gene: TRBJ2-7
D gene: NA
V gene: TRBV27
CDR3 protein: CASSLTGTTYEQYF
CDR3 DNA: TGTGCCAGCAGTTTAACCGGGACAACCTACGAGCAGTACTTC

clone size: NA
CDR3 length: 15
J gene: TRBJ1-1
D gene: TRBD1
V gene: TRBV15
CDR3 protein: CATSRAAGGYTEAFF
CDR3 DNA: TGTGCCACCAGCAGAGCGGCAGGGGGGTACACTGAAGCTTTCTTT

clone size: NA
CDR3 length: 15
J gene: TRBJ1-1
D gene: NA
V gene: TRBV5-5
CDR3 protein: CASSLAVIEGTEAFF
CDR3 DNA: TGTGCCAGCAGCTTAGCAGTAATAGAGGGCACTGAAGCTTTCTTT

clone size: NA
CDR3 length: 16
J gene: TRBJ1-5
D gene: TRBD1
V gene: TRBV5-4
CDR3 protein: CASSLGGTAINQPQHF
CDR3 DNA: TGTGCCAGCAGCTTGGGGGGGACAGCGATAAATCAGCCCCAGCATTTT

clone size: NA
CDR3 length: 16
J gene: TRBJ2-1
D gene: TRBD1
V gene: TRBV7-6
CDR3 protein: CASSATGGRVYNEQFF
CDR3 DNA: TGTGCCAGCAGCGCTACAGGGGGCCGGGTGTACAATGAGCAGTTCTTC

clone size: NA
CDR3 length: 18
J gene: TRBJ2-5
D gene: TRBD2
V gene: TRBV2
CDR3 protein: CASTYGGLAGSYQETQYF
CDR3 DNA: TGTGCCAGCACCTACGGGGGACTAGCGGGGTCGTACCAAGAGACCCAGTACTTC

clone size: NA
CDR3 length: 15
J gene: TRBJ2-7
D gene: TRBD2
V gene: TRBV2
CDR3 protein: CASSPTSGSSYEQYF
CDR3 DNA: TGTGCCAGCAGCCCGACTAGCGGAAGTTCCTACGAGCAGTACTTC

clone size: NA
CDR3 length: 14
J gene: TRBJ2-7
D gene: TRBD2
V gene: TRBV7-9
CDR3 protein: CASSLGLAGFEQYF
CDR3 DNA: TGTGCCAGCAGCTTAGGCCTAGCGGGGTTCGAGCAGTACTTC

clone size: NA
CDR3 length: 19
J gene: TRBJ1-6
D gene: TRBD1
V gene: TRBV3-1/TRBV3-2
CDR3 protein: CASSQAIRPGGFYNSPLHF
CDR3 DNA: TGTGCCAGCAGCCAAGCTATCCGCCCAGGGGGCTTCTATAATTCACCCCTCCACTTT

clone size: NA
CDR3 length: 12
J gene: TRBJ1-4
D gene: TRBD1
V gene: TRBV2
CDR3 protein: CAIGTGREKLFF
CDR3 DNA: TGTGCCATCGGGACAGGCCGAGAAAAACTGTTTTTT

clone size: NA
CDR3 length: 17
J gene: TRBJ1-4
D gene: NA
V gene: TRBV7-9
CDR3 protein: CASSLVPLSGPDEKLFF
CDR3 DNA: TGTGCCAGCAGCTTAGTCCCACTATCAGGGCCAGATGAAAAACTGTTTTTT

clone size: NA
CDR3 length: 14
J gene: TRBJ1-2
D gene: NA
V gene: TRBV5-1
CDR3 protein: CASSSGGQNYGYTF
CDR3 DNA: TGCGCCAGCAGCTCGGGCGGACAGAACTATGGCTACACCTTC

clone size: few
CDR3 length: 13
J gene: TRBJ1-1
D gene: NA
V gene: TRBV29-1
CDR3 protein: CSVEFARGTEAFF
CDR3 DNA: TGCAGCGTTGAATTCGCCAGGGGCACTGAAGCTTTCTTT

clone size: NA
CDR3 length: 14
J gene: TRBJ1-1
D gene: NA
V gene: TRBV19
CDR3 protein: CASSISRVNTEAFF
CDR3 DNA: TGTGCCAGTAGTATCAGTCGGGTGAACACTGAAGCTTTCTTT

clone size: NA
CDR3 length: 13
J gene: TRBJ1-4
D gene: NA
V gene: TRBV19
CDR3 protein: CASSQTTGEKLFF
CDR3 DNA: TGTGCCAGTAGCCAAACGACAGGTGAAAAACTGTTTTTT

clone size: NA
CDR3 length: 17
J gene: TRBJ2-5
D gene: TRBD1
V gene: TRBV5-8
CDR3 protein: CASSTSTGSVVRETQYF
CDR3 DNA: TGTGCCAGCAGCACCTCGACAGGGAGCGTGGTTAGAGAGACCCAGTACTTC

clone size: NA
CDR3 length: 14
J gene: TRBJ1-1
D gene: NA
V gene: TRBV2
CDR3 protein: CASTEQGPSTEAFF
CDR3 DNA: TGTGCCAGCACGGAGCAGGGCCCTAGCACTGAAGCTTTCTTT

clone size: NA
CDR3 length: 14
J gene: TRBJ2-2
D gene: NA
V gene: TRBV7-8
CDR3 protein: CASSFRRGLGELFF
CDR3 DNA: TGTGCCAGCAGCTTTAGAAGGGGGTTGGGGGAGCTGTTTTTT

clone size: once
CDR3 length: 15
J gene: TRBJ2-5
D gene: NA
V gene: TRBV28
CDR3 protein: CASSLVGQTQETQYF
CDR3 DNA: TGTGCCAGCAGTTTAGTGGGACAAACCCAAGAGACCCAGTACTTC

clone size: NA
CDR3 length: 17
J gene: TRBJ2-4
D gene: NA
V gene: TRBV6-1
CDR3 protein: CASSGSFVGVAKNIQYF
CDR3 DNA: TGTGCCAGCAGTGGGTCCTTTGTGGGAGTAGCCAAAAACATTCAGTACTTC

clone size: NA
CDR3 length: 13
J gene: TRBJ2-1
D gene: TRBD2
V gene: TRBV28
CDR3 protein: CASELAGGNEQFF
CDR3 DNA: TGTGCCAGCGAACTAGCGGGGGGGAATGAGCAGTTCTTC

clone size: NA
CDR3 length: 14
J gene: TRBJ1-1
D gene: TRBD1
V gene: TRBV5-1
CDR3 protein: CASSGGQGATEAFF
CDR3 DNA: TGCGCCAGCAGCGGTGGACAGGGCGCGACTGAAGCTTTCTTT

clone size: once
CDR3 length: 16
J gene: TRBJ1-6
D gene: NA
V gene: TRBV5-1
CDR3 protein: CASSLVQPDYNSPLHF
CDR3 DNA: TGCGCCAGCAGCTTGGTACAGCCGGACTATAATTCACCCCTCCACTTT

clone size: NA
CDR3 length: 17
J gene: TRBJ2-5
D gene: TRBD2
V gene: TRBV6-2/TRBV6-3
CDR3 protein: CASSYGQRGPYGETQYF
CDR3 DNA: TGTGCCAGCAGTTACGGCCAGCGGGGGCCCTATGGGGAGACCCAGTACTTC

clone size: NA
CDR3 length: 14
J gene: TRBJ2-7
D gene: NA
V gene: TRBV19
CDR3 protein: CASSMARSSYEQYF
CDR3 DNA: TGTGCCAGTAGTATGGCGAGGAGCTCCTACGAGCAGTACTTC

clone size: once
CDR3 length: 17
J gene: TRBJ2-1
D gene: TRBD2
V gene: TRBV9
CDR3 protein: CASSRDAGGLSYNEQFF
CDR3 DNA: TGTGCCAGCAGCCGGGACGCGGGGGGCCTCTCCTACAATGAGCAGTTCTTC

clone size: NA
CDR3 length: 13
J gene: TRBJ2-7
D gene: NA
V gene: TRBV2
CDR3 protein: CAWTRQDSYEQYF
CDR3 DNA: TGTGCCTGGACCAGACAGGACTCCTACGAGCAGTACTTC

clone size: NA
CDR3 length: 14
J gene: TRBJ1-4
D gene: NA
V gene: TRBV2
CDR3 protein: CASSPGWTNEKLFF
CDR3 DNA: TGTGCCAGCAGCCCCGGGTGGACTAATGAAAAACTGTTTTTT

clone size: NA
CDR3 length: 17
J gene: TRBJ1-5
D gene: NA
V gene: TRBV4-3
CDR3 protein: CASSQSGGGSGNQPQHF
CDR3 DNA: TGCGCCAGCAGCCAATCCGGGGGGGGGTCGGGCAATCAGCCCCAGCATTTT

clone size: few
CDR3 length: 16
J gene: TRBJ1-5
D gene: NA
V gene: TRBV7-9
CDR3 protein: CASSLALSGNYQPQHF
CDR3 DNA: TGTGCCAGCAGCTTAGCGCTCTCGGGTAACTATCAGCCCCAGCATTTT

clone size: NA
CDR3 length: 14
J gene: TRBJ1-1
D gene: TRBD1
V gene: TRBV4-1
CDR3 protein: CASSQRTGLTEAFF
CDR3 DNA: TGCGCCAGCAGCCAGAGGACAGGGCTCACTGAAGCTTTCTTT

clone size: NA
CDR3 length: 13
J gene: TRBJ2-7
D gene: NA
V gene: TRBV28
CDR3 protein: CASSLVTAYEQYF
CDR3 DNA: TGTGCCAGCAGCTTGGTAACAGCCTACGAGCAGTACTTC

clone size: NA
CDR3 length: 17
J gene: TRBJ2-1
D gene: NA
V gene: TRBV28
CDR3 protein: CASSLPLGGGRGNEQFF
CDR3 DNA: TGTGCCAGCAGTCTCCCCCTAGGCGGGGGCCGAGGAAATGAGCAGTTCTTC

clone size: NA
CDR3 length: 15
J gene: TRBJ1-1
D gene: TRBD1
V gene: TRBV7-9
CDR3 protein: CASSLSGTGETEAFF
CDR3 DNA: TGTGCCAGCAGCTTATCCGGGACAGGGGAAACTGAAGCTTTCTTT

clone size: NA
CDR3 length: 15
J gene: TRBJ2-7
D gene: TRBD1
V gene: TRBV7-9
CDR3 protein: CASRDPGQGTYEQYF
CDR3 DNA: TGTGCCAGCAGGGATCCGGGACAGGGGACCTACGAGCAGTACTTC

clone size: NA
CDR3 length: 13
J gene: TRBJ1-4
D gene: TRBD1
V gene: TRBV29-1
CDR3 protein: CSVSGTGGGKLFF
CDR3 DNA: TGCAGCGTCTCCGGGACAGGGGGCGGGAAACTGTTTTTT

clone size: NA
CDR3 length: 16
J gene: TRBJ1-1
D gene: NA
V gene: TRBV10-1
CDR3 protein: CASSESRKEANTEAFF
CDR3 DNA: TGCGCCAGCAGTGAGTCGAGGAAGGAGGCGAACACTGAAGCTTTCTTT

clone size: NA
CDR3 length: 12
J gene: TRBJ1-2
D gene: NA
V gene: TRBV9
CDR3 protein: CASSVEGDGYTF
CDR3 DNA: TGTGCCAGCAGCGTAGAAGGGGATGGCTACACCTTC

clone size: NA
CDR3 length: 15
J gene: TRBJ1-2
D gene: TRBD1
V gene: TRBV19
CDR3 protein: CASSATGTGSYGYTF
CDR3 DNA: TGTGCCAGTAGTGCTACCGGGACAGGGAGCTATGGCTACACCTTC

clone size: once
CDR3 length: 17
J gene: TRBJ2-7
D gene: TRBD1
V gene: TRBV2
CDR3 protein: CASSEGRTGGSSYEQYF
CDR3 DNA: TGTGCCAGCAGTGAGGGGAGGACAGGGGGGAGCTCCTACGAGCAGTACTTC

clone size: NA
CDR3 length: 13
J gene: TRBJ2-7
D gene: TRBD1
V gene: TRBV7-7
CDR3 protein: CASSPDRDYEQYF
CDR3 DNA: TGTGCTAGCAGCCCGGACAGGGACTACGAGCAGTACTTC

clone size: once
CDR3 length: 14
J gene: TRBJ2-2
D gene: NA
V gene: TRBV7-9
CDR3 protein: CASSLIPGTGELFF
CDR3 DNA: TGTGCCAGCAGCTTAATTCCGGGGACCGGGGAGCTGTTTTTT

clone size: NA
CDR3 length: 16
J gene: TRBJ1-1
D gene: NA
V gene: TRBV5-6
CDR3 protein: CASSLGTRFMNTEAFF
CDR3 DNA: TGTGCCAGCAGCTTGGGAACGCGATTCATGAACACTGAAGCTTTCTTT

clone size: NA
CDR3 length: 12
J gene: TRBJ1-1
D gene: TRBD1
V gene: TRBV3-1/TRBV3-2
CDR3 protein: CASTNRGTEAFF
CDR3 DNA: TGTGCCAGTACCAACAGGGGAACTGAAGCTTTCTTT

clone size: NA
CDR3 length: 14
J gene: TRBJ1-2
D gene: TRBD1
V gene: TRBV28
CDR3 protein: CASSSQGQGYGYTF
CDR3 DNA: TGTGCCAGCAGTTCCCAGGGACAGGGATATGGCTACACCTTC

clone size: NA
CDR3 length: 18
J gene: TRBJ2-3
D gene: TRBD2
V gene: TRBV2
CDR3 protein: CASRPAGLAGVFTDTQYF
CDR3 DNA: TGTGCCAGCAGGCCAGCGGGACTAGCGGGGGTGTTCACAGATACGCAGTATTTT

clone size: NA
CDR3 length: 15
J gene: TRBJ2-2
D gene: TRBD1
V gene: TRBV7-6
CDR3 protein: CASSLAAQGLGELFF
CDR3 DNA: TGTGCCAGCAGCTTAGCGGCACAGGGGTTAGGGGAGCTGTTTTTT

clone size: NA
CDR3 length: 17
J gene: TRBJ2-7
D gene: TRBD2
V gene: TRBV7-8
CDR3 protein: CASSLPRASGTSYEQYF
CDR3 DNA: TGTGCCAGCAGCCTCCCACGGGCTAGCGGGACCTCCTACGAGCAGTACTTC

clone size: NA
CDR3 length: 14
J gene: TRBJ1-2
D gene: NA
V gene: TRBV9
CDR3 protein: CASSVGGGALGYTF
CDR3 DNA: TGTGCCAGCAGCGTAGGAGGGGGGGCGCTGGGCTACACCTTC

clone size: NA
CDR3 length: 14
J gene: TRBJ2-1
D gene: NA
V gene: TRBV11-1
CDR3 protein: CASSLYQGLNEQFF
CDR3 DNA: TGTGCCAGCAGCTTGTACCAGGGGTTGAATGAGCAGTTCTTC

clone size: NA
CDR3 length: 14
J gene: TRBJ2-3
D gene: TRBD2
V gene: TRBV6-4
CDR3 protein: CASSDGEGTDTQYF
CDR3 DNA: TGTGCCAGCAGTGACGGGGAGGGAACAGATACGCAGTATTTT

clone size: NA
CDR3 length: 13
J gene: TRBJ1-2
D gene: TRBD1
V gene: TRBV5-6
CDR3 protein: CASSRTGGYGYTF
CDR3 DNA: TGTGCCAGCAGCCGGACAGGGGGCTATGGCTACACCTTC